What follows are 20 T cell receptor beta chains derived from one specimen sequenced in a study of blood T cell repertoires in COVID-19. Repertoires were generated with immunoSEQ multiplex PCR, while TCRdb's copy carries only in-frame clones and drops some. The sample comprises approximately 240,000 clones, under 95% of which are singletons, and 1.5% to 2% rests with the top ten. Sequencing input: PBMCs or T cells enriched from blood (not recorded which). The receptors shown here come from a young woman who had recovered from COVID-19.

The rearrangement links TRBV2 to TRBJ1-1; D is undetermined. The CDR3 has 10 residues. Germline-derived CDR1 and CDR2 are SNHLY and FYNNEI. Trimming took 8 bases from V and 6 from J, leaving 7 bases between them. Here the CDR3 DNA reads TGTGCCAGCTCAGGCTCTGAAGCTTTCTTT. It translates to CASSGSEAFF.

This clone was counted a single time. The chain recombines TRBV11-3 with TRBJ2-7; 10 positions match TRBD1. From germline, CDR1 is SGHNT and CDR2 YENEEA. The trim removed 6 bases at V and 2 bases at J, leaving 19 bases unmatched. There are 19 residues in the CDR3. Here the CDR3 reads CASRCIGTGDGPRPYEQYF. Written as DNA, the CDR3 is TGTGCCAGCAGATGTATCGGGACAGGGGATGGCCCACGACCCTACGAGCAGTACTTC.

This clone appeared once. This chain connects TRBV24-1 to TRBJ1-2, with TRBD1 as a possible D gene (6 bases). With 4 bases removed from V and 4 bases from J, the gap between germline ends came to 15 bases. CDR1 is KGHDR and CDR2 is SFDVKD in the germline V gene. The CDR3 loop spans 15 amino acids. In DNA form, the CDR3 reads TGTGCCACCAGTGAGGGGGACACCGGCCCCTATGGCTACACCTTC. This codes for CATSEGDTGPYGYTF.

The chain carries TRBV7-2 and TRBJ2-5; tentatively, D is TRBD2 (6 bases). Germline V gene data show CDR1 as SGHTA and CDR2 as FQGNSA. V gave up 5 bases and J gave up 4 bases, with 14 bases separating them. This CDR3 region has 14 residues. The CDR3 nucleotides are TGTGCCAGCAGCCCTGGGACTTCCCGAGAGACCCAGTACTTC. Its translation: CASSPGTSRETQYF.

CDR3 DNA sequence: TGTGCCAGCAGTGAAAGGGGGACAGTGAATGAAAAACTGTTTTTT. Translated, it gives CASSERGTVNEKLFF. This chain joins TRBV2 and TRBJ1-4; TRBD1 matches at 7 bases. V lost 2 bases to trimming and J lost 5 bases; unmatched junction nucleotides: 5. This CDR3 region has 15 residues. Per germline, CDR1 SNHLY and CDR2 FYNNEI.

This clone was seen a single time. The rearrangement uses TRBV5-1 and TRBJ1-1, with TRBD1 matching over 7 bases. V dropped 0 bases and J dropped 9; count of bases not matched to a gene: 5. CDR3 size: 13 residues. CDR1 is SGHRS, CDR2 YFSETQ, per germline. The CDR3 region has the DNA TGCGCCAGCAGCTTGGTAGGGACAGACAAAGCTTTCTTT. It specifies CASSLVGTDKAFF. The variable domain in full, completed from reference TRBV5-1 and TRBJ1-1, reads KAGVTQTPRYLIKTRGQQVTLSCSPISGHRSVSWYQQTPGQGLQFLFEYFSETQRNKGNFPGRFSGRQFSNSRSEMNVSTLELGDSALYLCASSLVGTDKAFFGQGTRLTVV.

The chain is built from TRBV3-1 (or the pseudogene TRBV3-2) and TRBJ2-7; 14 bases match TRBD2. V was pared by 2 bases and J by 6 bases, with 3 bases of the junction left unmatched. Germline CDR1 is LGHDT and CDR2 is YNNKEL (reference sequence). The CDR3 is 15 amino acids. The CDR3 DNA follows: TGTGCCAGCAGCCAACAGGGACTAGCGGGAGCCGAGCAGTACTTC. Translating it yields CASSQQGLAGAEQYF.

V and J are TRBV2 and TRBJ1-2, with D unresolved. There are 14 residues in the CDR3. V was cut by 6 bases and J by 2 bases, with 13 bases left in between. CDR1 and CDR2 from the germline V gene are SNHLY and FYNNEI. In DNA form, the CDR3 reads TGTGCCAGCAGAGCCGACAACGGAAACTATGGCTACACCTTC. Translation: CASRADNGNYGYTF. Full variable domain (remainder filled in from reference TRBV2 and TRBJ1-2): EPEVTQTPSHQVTQMGQEVILRCVPISNHLYFYWYRQILGQKVEFLVSFYNNEISEKSEIFDDQFSVERPDGSNFTLKIRSTKLEDSAMYFCASRADNGNYGYTFGSGTRLTVV.

CDR3 protein: CASSLGVGISYRGYTF. For the CDR3, the DNA is TGTGCCAGCAGTCTAGGTGTCGGGATCTCTTATCGGGGCTACACCTTC. V and J are TRBV28 and TRBJ1-2; unclear D gene. Deletions cut 5 bases from V and 8 bases from J, with 24 bases between. Germline lookup yields CDR1 MDHEN and CDR2 SYDVKM. CDR3 length: 16 residues.

The CDR3 reads CASSKQGAGYGYTF. DNA of the CDR3: TGTGCCAGCAGTAAACAGGGGGCCGGGTATGGCTACACCTTC. The chain employs TRBV6-2 or TRBV6-3 and TRBJ1-2; 9 nucleotides align to TRBD1. Germline V lookup: CDR1 MNHEY, CDR2 SVGEGT. The V and J ends lost 5 bases and 5 bases, in that order; junction bases with no gene match: 6. The CDR3 has 14 residues.

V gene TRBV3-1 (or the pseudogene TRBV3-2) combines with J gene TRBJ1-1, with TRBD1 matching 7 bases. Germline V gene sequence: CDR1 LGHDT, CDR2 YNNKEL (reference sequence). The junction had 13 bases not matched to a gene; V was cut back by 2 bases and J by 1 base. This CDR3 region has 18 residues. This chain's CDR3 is CASSQRTGGLFWNTEAFF. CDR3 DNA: TGTGCCAGCAGCCAACGGACAGGAGGTTTGTTTTGGAACACTGAAGCTTTCTTT.

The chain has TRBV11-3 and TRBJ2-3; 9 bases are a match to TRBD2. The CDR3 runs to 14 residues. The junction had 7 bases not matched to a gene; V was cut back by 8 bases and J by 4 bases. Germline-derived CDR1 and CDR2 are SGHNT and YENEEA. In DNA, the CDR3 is TGTGCCAGCGGCGGGGGGGCCAGCGCAGATACGCAGTATTTT. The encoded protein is CASGGGASADTQYF.

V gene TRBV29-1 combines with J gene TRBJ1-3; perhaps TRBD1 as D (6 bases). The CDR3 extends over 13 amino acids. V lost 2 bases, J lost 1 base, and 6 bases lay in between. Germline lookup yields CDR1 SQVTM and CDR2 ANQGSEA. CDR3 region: CSVETGSGNTIYF. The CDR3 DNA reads TGCAGCGTTGAAACAGGGTCTGGAAACACCATATATTTT.

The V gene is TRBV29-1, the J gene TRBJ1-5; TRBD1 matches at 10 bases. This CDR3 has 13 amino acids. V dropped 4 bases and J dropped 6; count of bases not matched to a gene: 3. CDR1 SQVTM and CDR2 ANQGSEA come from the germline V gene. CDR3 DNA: TGCAGCGTTGGGACAGGGGGTACTCAGCCCCAGCATTTT. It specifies CSVGTGGTQPQHF.

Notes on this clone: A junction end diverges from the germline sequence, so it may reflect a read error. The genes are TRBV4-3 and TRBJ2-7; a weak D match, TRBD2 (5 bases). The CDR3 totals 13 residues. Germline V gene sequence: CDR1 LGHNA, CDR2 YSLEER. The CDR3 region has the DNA TGCGCCAGCAGCCAGTCCCGGGGAGACCAGCCTTTATTC. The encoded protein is CASSQSRGDQPLF.

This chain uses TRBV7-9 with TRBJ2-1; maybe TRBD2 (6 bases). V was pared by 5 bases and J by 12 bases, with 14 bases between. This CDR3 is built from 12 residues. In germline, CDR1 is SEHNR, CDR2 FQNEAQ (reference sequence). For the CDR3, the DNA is TGTGCCAGCAGCCCGGGGACTCTCGCGCAGTTCTTC. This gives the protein CASSPGTLAQFF.

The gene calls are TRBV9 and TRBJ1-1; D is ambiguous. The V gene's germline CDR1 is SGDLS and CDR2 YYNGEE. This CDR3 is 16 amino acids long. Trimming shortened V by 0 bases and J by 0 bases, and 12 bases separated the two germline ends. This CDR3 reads CASSVGNSLMNTEAFF. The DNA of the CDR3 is TGTGCCAGCAGCGTAGGTAACAGCCTGATGAACACTGAAGCTTTCTTT.

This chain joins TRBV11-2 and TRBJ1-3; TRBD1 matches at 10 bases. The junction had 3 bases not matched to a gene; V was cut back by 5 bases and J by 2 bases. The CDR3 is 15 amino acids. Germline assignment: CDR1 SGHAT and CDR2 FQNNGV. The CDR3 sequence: CASSLGTGAGNTIYF. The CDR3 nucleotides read TGTGCCAGCAGCCTCGGGACAGGGGCTGGAAACACCATATATTTT.

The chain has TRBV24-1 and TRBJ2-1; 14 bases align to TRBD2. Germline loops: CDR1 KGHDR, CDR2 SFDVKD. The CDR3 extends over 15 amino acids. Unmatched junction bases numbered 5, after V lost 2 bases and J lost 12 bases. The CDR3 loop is CATSDSGLAGGRQFF. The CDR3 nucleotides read TGTGCCACCAGTGATTCTGGACTAGCGGGGGGACGGCAGTTCTTC.

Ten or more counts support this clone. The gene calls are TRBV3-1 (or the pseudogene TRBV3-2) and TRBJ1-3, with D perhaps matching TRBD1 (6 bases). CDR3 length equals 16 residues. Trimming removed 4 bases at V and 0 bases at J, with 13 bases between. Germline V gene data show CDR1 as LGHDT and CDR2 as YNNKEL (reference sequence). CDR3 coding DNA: TGTGCCAGCAGCCCAGGGACACTAAACTCTGGAAACACCATATATTTT. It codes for CASSPGTLNSGNTIYF.